This TCR beta chain is drawn from a study of blood T cells in healthy people across ages. General study findings and limits: The long-lived group displayed more naive CD4+ cells, plus higher diversity, than the aged donors did. Bulk PBMC profiling left naive and antigen-experienced comparisons inconclusive.

As concerns this clonotype: What it binds is unknown.

V was cut by 0 bases and J by 6 bases, with 9 bases left in between. The length of the CDR3 is 14 residues. Germline V gene lookup returns CDR1 SGDLS and CDR2 YYNGEE. A sample-barcoded 5' primer and a J-beta primer mix were used in a second PCR of roughly 6 to 12 cycles. Every sample returned 2.5 million or more CDR3-containing paired-end reads. TCRdb fed the 5' RACE reads into MiXCR, producing one record per CDR3 protein. The sample lists about 1.1 million distinct CDR3 sequences, more than 30% occurring once. The TCR originated in a man aged 18 to 29 in good health. The sample comprised blood. The J gene is TRBJ2-2, the V gene TRBV9; D might be TRBD1 (5 bases). The CDR3 region is CASSVDTGPGELFF. The CDR3 DNA reads as TGTGCCAGCAGCGTAGACACAGGTCCCGGGGAGCTGTTTTTT. Combining the CDR3 with reference TRBV9 and TRBJ2-2 gives the whole variable domain DSGVTQTPKHLITATGQRVTLRCSPRSGDLSVYWYQQSLDQGLQFLIQYYNGEERAKGNILERFSAQQFPDLHSELNLSSLELGDSALYFCASSVDTGPGELFFGEGSRLTVL.